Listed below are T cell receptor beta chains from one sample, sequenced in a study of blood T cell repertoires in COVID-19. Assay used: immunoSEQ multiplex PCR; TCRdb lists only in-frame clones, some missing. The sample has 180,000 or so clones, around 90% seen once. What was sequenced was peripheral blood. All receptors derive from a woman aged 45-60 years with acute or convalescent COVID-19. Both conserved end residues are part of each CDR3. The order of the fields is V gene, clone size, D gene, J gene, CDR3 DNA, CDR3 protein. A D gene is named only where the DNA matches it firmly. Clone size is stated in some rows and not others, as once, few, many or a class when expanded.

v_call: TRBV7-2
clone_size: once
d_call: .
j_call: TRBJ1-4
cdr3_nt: TGTGCCAGCAGCAAGACACGGTTTAATGAAAAACTGTTTTTT
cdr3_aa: CASSKTRFNEKLFF

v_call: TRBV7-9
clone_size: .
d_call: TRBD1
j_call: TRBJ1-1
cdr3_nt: TGTGCCAGCAGCCTAGGGGGACAGGGCCTTGAAGCTTTCTTT
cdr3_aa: CASSLGGQGLEAFF

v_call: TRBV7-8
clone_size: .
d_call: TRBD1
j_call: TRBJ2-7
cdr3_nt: TGTGCCAGCAGCCCCCGGGACAGCATCTACGAGCAGTACTTC
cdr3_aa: CASSPRDSIYEQYF

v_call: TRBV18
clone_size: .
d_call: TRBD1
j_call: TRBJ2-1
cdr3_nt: TGTGCCAGCTCTCAAAGGACAGGGGGCAATGAGCAGTTCTTC
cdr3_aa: CASSQRTGGNEQFF

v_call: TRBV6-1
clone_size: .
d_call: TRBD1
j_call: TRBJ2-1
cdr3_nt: TGTGCCAGCAGTGAAAGACAGGGGGGTAGCAATGAGCAGTTCTTC
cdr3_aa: CASSERQGGSNEQFF

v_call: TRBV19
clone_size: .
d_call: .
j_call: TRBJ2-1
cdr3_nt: TGTGCCAGTAGTCCCCGACAGGTCTCCTACAATGAGCAGTTCTTC
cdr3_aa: CASSPRQVSYNEQFF

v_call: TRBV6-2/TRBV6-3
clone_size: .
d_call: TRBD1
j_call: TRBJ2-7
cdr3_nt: TGTGCCAGCAGTTACTGGAGACAGGGGGCGGTTCACGAGCAGTACTTC
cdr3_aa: CASSYWRQGAVHEQYF

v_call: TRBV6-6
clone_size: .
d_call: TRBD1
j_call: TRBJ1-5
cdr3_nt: TGTGCCAGCAGTTCGGACAGGTCTAAGAGCAATCAGCCCCAGCATTTT
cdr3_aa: CASSSDRSKSNQPQHF

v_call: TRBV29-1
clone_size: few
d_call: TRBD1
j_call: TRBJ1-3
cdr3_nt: TGCAGCGTTTCCGAAGGGGGCGGTGGAAACACCATATATTTT
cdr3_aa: CSVSEGGGGNTIYF

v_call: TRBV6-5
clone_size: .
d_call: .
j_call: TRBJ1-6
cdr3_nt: TGTGCCAGCTTGAAGACAGGAGATAATTCACCCCTCCACTTT
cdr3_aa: CASLKTGDNSPLHF

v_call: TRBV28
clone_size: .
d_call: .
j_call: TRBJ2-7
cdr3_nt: TGTGCCAGCAAGATTCAGGGATCCTACGAGCAGTACTTC
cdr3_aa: CASKIQGSYEQYF

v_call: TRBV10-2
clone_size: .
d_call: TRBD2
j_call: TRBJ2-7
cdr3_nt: TGCGCCAGCAGTAGAAAATTAGCGGGGCTTTCGGTCGAGCAGTACTTC
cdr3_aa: CASSRKLAGLSVEQYF

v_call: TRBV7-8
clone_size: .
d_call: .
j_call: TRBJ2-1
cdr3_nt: TGTGCCAGCAGCTTAGCGGTAGGGGTCGATGAGCAGTTCTTC
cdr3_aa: CASSLAVGVDEQFF

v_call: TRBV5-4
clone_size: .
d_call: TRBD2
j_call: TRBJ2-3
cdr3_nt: TGTGCCAGCAGCTTGTTAGTCTCCGCACTAGCGGGGGGAGATACGCAGTATTTT
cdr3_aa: CASSLLVSALAGGDTQYF

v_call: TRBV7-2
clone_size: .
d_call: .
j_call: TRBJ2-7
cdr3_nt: TGTGCCAGCAGCCAAGGGGTCCCGGGCGAGCAGTACTTC
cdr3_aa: CASSQGVPGEQYF

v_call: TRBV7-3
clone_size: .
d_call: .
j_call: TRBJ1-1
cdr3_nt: TGTGCCAGCAGCTTAATAGGGGATACTGAAGCTTTCTTT
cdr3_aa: CASSLIGDTEAFF

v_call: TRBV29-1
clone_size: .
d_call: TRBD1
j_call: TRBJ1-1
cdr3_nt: TGCAGCGCGTTAACAGGGGGAGGGACTGAAGCTTTCTTT
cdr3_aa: CSALTGGGTEAFF

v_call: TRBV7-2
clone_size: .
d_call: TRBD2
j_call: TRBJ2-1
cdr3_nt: TGTGCCAGCAGCTGGACTAGCGGGGCCAATGAGCAGTTCTTC
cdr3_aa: CASSWTSGANEQFF

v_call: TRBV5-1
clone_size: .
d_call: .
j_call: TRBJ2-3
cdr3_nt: TGCGCCAGCAAGGAGGGGGCCATCACAGATACGCAGTATTTT
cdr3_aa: CASKEGAITDTQYF

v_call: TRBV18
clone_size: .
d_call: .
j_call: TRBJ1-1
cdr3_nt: TGTGCCAGCTCACCACCGGCCCGGGGTACTGAAGCTTTCTTT
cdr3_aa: CASSPPARGTEAFF

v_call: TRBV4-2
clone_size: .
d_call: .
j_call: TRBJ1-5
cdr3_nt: TGTGCCAGCAGCCAACAACCGGGACACCCTTTTAGCAATCAGCCCCAGCATTTT
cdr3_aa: CASSQQPGHPFSNQPQHF

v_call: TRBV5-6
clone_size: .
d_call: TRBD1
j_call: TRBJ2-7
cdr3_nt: TGTGCCAGCAGCCTCGGACAGGGACTCTACGAGCAGTACTTC
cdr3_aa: CASSLGQGLYEQYF

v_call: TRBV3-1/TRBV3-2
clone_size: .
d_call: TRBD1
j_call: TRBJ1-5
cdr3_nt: TGTGCCAGCAGCCGAGACCGGGACAGGGACCAGCCCCAGCATTTT
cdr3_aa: CASSRDRDRDQPQHF